The TCR beta chain described here comes from a study of control samples from healthy donors and cancer patients. Some clones are missing from TCRdb's copy, which holds only in-frame ones; the method was immunoSEQ multiplex PCR. Of about 190,000 clones detected, approximately 90% appear once; the ten largest clones hold about 2%. Trimming took 4 bases from V and 3 from J; bases not matched to a gene: 8. This CDR3 comprises 18 residues. Germline CDR1 and CDR2: SGHNT and YYREEE (reference sequence). The clonotype comes from a man younger than 45 in good health. What was sequenced was blood. The chain links TRBV5-4 to TRBJ2-6; the match to TRBD1 covers 12 bases. The DNA of the CDR3 is TGTGCCAGCAGCCAGGGACAGGGGGCGCCCCGTGGGGCCAACGTCCTGACTTTC. Translated: CASSQGQGAPRGANVLTF.